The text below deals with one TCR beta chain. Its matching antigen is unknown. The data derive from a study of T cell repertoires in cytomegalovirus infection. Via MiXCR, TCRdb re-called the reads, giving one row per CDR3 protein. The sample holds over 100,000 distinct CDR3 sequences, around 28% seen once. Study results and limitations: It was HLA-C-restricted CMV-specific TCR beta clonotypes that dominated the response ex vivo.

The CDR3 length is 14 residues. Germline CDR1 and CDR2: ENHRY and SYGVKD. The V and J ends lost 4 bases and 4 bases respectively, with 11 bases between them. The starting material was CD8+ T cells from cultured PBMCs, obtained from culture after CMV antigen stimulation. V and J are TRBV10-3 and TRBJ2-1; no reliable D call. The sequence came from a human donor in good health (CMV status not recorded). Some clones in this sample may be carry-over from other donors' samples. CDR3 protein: CAISVSKSYNEQFF. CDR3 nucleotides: TGTGCCATCAGTGTTAGTAAATCGTACAATGAGCAGTTCTTC.